These 8 T cell receptor beta chains originate from one sample sequenced in a study of shared T cell receptors in the human thymus. Assay: immunoSEQ multiplex PCR; the TCRdb copy retains only in-frame clones and omits some. The data hold a few hundred thousand clones, with 95% observed a single time. Sample: thymocytes. All receptors come from a human donor.

This chain joins TRBV18 and TRBJ1-2; D is unclear. CDR3 length equals 13 residues. Germline V CDR1 and CDR2: KGHSH, LQKENI. Trimming left V 3 bases short and J 0 bases short, with 5 bases between. The CDR3 DNA reads TGTGCCAGCTCACCCCCCTCTAACTATGGCTACACCTTC. Translating it yields CASSPPSNYGYTF.

V and J are TRBV20-1 and TRBJ2-3; no clear D gene. Germline assignment: CDR1 DFQATT and CDR2 SNEGSKA (reference sequence). The CDR3 length is 11 residues. Trimming took 3 bases from V and 4 from J, leaving 5 bases between them. CDR3 DNA: TGCAGTGCTAGTCAACCAGATACGCAGTATTTT. Translation: CSASQPDTQYF.

The chain recombines TRBV28 with TRBJ2-2, with D perhaps matching TRBD2 (5 bases). Trimming pared 5 bases from V and 9 bases from J, leaving 13 bases between. Germline CDR1 is MDHEN and CDR2 is SYDVKM. The CDR3 runs 13 residues. CDR3 bases: TGTGCCAGCAGTGGACTGACCGGGAGGGAGCTGTTTTTT. As protein: CASSGLTGRELFF.

The CDR3 sequence: CVQSGRNSDTQYF. CDR3 nucleotide sequence: TGTGTCCAGAGCGGGAGGAACTCGGATACGCAGTATTTT. V usage is TRBV27 and J usage is TRBJ2-3, with 9 bases fitting TRBD2. Germline V gene lookup returns CDR1 MNHEY and CDR2 SMNVEV (reference sequence). CDR3 length equals 13 residues.

The chain employs TRBV28 and TRBJ2-3; 8 nucleotides line up with TRBD2. Germline-derived CDR1 and CDR2 are MDHEN and SYDVKM. Losses at the gene ends were 7 bases for V and 3 bases for J; bases not matched to a gene: 9. CDR3 length: 15 amino acids. DNA for the CDR3: TGTGCCAGCAATCCGGGGGGGGTGAGGACAGATACGCAGTATTTT. Translation gives CASNPGGVRTDTQYF.

The genes are TRBV27 and TRBJ2-1; D is possibly TRBD1 or TRBD2 (5 bases each). CDR3 length: 11 residues. Trimming cost V 7 bases and J 9 bases, with 10 bases left between them. CDR1 is MNHEY and CDR2 is SMNVEV in the germline V gene (reference sequence). The CDR3 coding sequence is TGTGCCAGCACCCAAGGGACTGAGCAGTTCTTC. Translating it yields CASTQGTEQFF.

The CDR3 reads CASRLGPGLNSPLHF. CDR3 coding DNA: TGTGCCAGCAGACTCGGGCCGGGGCTTAATTCACCCCTCCACTTT. V usage is TRBV27 and J usage is TRBJ1-6; tentatively, D is TRBD1 (5 bases). The CDR3 extends over 15 amino acids. Germline V CDR1 and CDR2: MNHEY, SMNVEV (reference sequence). V shed 6 bases and J shed 6 bases, with 15 bases lying between them.

The genes are TRBV11-2 and TRBJ2-7; 9 nucleotides agree with TRBD2. This CDR3 spans 16 amino acids. Germline V CDR1 and CDR2: SGHAT, FQNNGV. Trimming took 0 bases from V and 6 from J; bases not matched to a gene: 9. The CDR3 DNA sequence: TGTGCCAGCAGCTTAGATCATCCTAGCGGGATGTCCGAGCAGTACTTC. It translates to CASSLDHPSGMSEQYF. The variable domain in full, with the rest retrieved from reference TRBV11-2 and TRBJ2-7, is EAGVAQSPRYKIIEKRQSVAFWCNPISGHATLYWYQQILGQGPKLLIQFQNNGVVDDSQLPKDRFSAERLKGVDSTLKIQPAKLEDSAVYLCASSLDHPSGMSEQYFGPGTRLTVT.